This T cell receptor beta chain emerged from a study of OX40 agonist ivuxolimab in advanced cancers. Study details: Dose-escalation patients had hepatocellular carcinoma, melanoma, renal cell or head and neck cancer.

Study-level results: The study did not work out the antigen specificity of the expanded peripheral T cells. CD8+ T cells (on average) carried more expanded clones than CD4+ T cells. Low normalized T-cell clonal expansion also characterized some of the nonresponders.

The length of the CDR3 is 16 residues. Germline trimming cut 1 base from V and 9 bases from J; bases unmatched to any gene: 12. CDR1 and CDR2 (germline): MNHEY, SVGAGI. Assay used: immunoSEQ multiplex PCR; TCRdb lists only in-frame clones, some missing. The sample has some 46,000 clones, over 90% seen once; the top ten hold about 10%. As for this clone: Its antigen is undetermined.

The receptor's source is an adult with an advanced solid tumor such as melanoma, head and neck, liver or kidney cancer. The chain recombines TRBV6-5 with TRBJ2-1, with 7 bases aligning to TRBD2. The sample consisted of CD4+ or CD8+ T cells sorted from blood, taken in a trial of the OX40 agonist ivuxolimab. For the CDR3, the DNA is TGTGCCAGCAGTTACTTTGGGGGAGGGCCGGGATTTGAGCAGTTCTTC. This sequence encodes CASSYFGGGPGFEQFF.